The sequence of this T cell receptor (beta chain) was determined in a study of blood T cell repertoires in COVID-19. On the study more broadly: Collection of acute and convalescent COVID-19 samples took place in the United States, Italy and Spain.

The CDR3 is 16 residues long. V was clipped by 6 bases and J by 1 base, with 16 bases between them. Germline CDR1 is LNHDA and CDR2 is SQIVND (reference sequence). Per the authors' pipeline: Amplification of reference gene primers provided the estimated nucleated cell counts. Produced via immunoSEQ multiplex PCR; TCRdb's table is partial and in-frame only. That table supplies the V and J calls and clone size; D and trimming were determined from the DNA. The sample comprises 70,000 to 85,000 clones, over 70% of which are singletons, and over 35% rests with the top ten. The table lists this clone with a count of one.

This clonotype was obtained from a man older than 75 with active or convalescent COVID-19. Sequenced: peripheral blood. V is TRBV19 and J is TRBJ1-3; D unclear. The CDR3 here is CASSLPRSKSGNTIYF. CDR3 in DNA: TGTGCCAGTAGCCTGCCGCGGTCGAAATCTGGAAACACCATATATTTT.